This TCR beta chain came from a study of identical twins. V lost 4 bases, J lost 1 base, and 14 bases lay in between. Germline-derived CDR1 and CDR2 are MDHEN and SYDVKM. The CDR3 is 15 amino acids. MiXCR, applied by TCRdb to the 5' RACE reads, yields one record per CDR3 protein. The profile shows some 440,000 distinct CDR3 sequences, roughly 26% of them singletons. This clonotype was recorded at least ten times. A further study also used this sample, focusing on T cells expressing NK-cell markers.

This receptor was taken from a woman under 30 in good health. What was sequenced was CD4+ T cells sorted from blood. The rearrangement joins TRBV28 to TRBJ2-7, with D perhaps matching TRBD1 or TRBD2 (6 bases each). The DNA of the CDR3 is TGTGCCAGCAGTTCCGGGGGACAAGGGTCCTACGAGCAGTACTTC. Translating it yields CASSSGGQGSYEQYF.